This T cell receptor (beta chain) was sequenced during a study of CD8 T cells in ankylosing spondylitis. This clonotype came up many times. Quantitative 5'-RACE with molecular barcodes generated TCR beta libraries. TCRdb independently ran MiXCR on the 5' RACE reads; one entry per CDR3 protein. The sample has 26,000 or so distinct CDR3 sequences; roughly 7.9% are singletons. The sample taken for sequencing was blood. The TCR originated in a male donor with ankylosing spondylitis or in good health (not recorded which).

As DNA, the CDR3 is TGTGCCAGCAGCCAAAGGGGGCGAGGGACTGAAGCTTTCTTT. Translating gives CASSQRGRGTEAFF. The rearrangement joins TRBV21-1 to TRBJ1-1; the table's D gene call, TRBD1, was not cross checked with the DNA. TRBV21-1 is shown as a pseudogene. The CDR3 extends over 14 amino acids.